A selection of T cell receptor beta chains follows, all from one sample in a study of T cells in localized non-small cell lung cancer. The assay was immunoSEQ multiplex PCR, and TCRdb's table has in-frame clones only and misses some. The data contain about 41,000 clones, about 80% of them seen just once; the ten biggest clones take up approximately 8.6%. Source: PBMCs, taken before any cancer treatment. The receptors were sampled from a man aged 35-69 years with stage II lung adenocarcinoma. Each CDR3 is given with its conserved first and last residue. The D gene is left open where the match is weak. Expanded clones are given a class, and other clones once, few, many or no size at all.

J: TRBJ1-1
size: -
D: -
V: TRBV6-1
CDR3: CASSATGNTEAFF
DNA: TGTGCCAGCAGTGCGACCGGGAACACTGAAGCTTTCTTT

J: TRBJ1-1
size: -
D: -
V: TRBV5-1
CDR3: CASSPTTVNTEAFF
DNA: TGCGCCAGCAGCCCAACGACAGTGAACACTGAAGCTTTCTTT

J: TRBJ1-1
size: -
D: -
V: TRBV6-1
CDR3: CASSDNTEAFF
DNA: TGTGCCAGCAGTGACAACACTGAAGCTTTCTTT

J: TRBJ1-5
size: -
D: -
V: TRBV7-9
CDR3: CASSLGAGSNQPQHF
DNA: TGTGCCAGCAGCTTAGGGGCAGGAAGCAATCAGCCCCAGCATTTT

J: TRBJ1-1
size: once
D: -
V: TRBV5-1
CDR3: CASSPGGRENQAFF
DNA: TGCGCCAGCAGCCCGGGGGGCCGCGAGAACCAAGCTTTCTTT

J: TRBJ1-2
size: -
D: -
V: TRBV30
CDR3: CAWSGGYYGYTF
DNA: TGTGCCTGGAGTGGGGGGTACTATGGCTACACCTTC

J: TRBJ1-2
size: -
D: TRBD1
V: TRBV15
CDR3: CATSIGTDYGYTF
DNA: TGTGCCACCAGCATAGGGACAGACTATGGCTACACCTTC

J: TRBJ2-1
size: -
D: TRBD1
V: TRBV11-3
CDR3: CASSLDRGLNNEQFF
DNA: TGTGCCAGCAGCTTGGACAGGGGGCTTAACAATGAGCAGTTCTTC

J: TRBJ2-5
size: few
D: TRBD2
V: TRBV5-1
CDR3: CASSFATAGGQETQYF
DNA: TGCGCCAGCAGCTTCGCGACAGCGGGGGGCCAAGAGACCCAGTACTTC

J: TRBJ2-3
size: -
D: -
V: TRBV11-2
CDR3: CASSLASRSTDTQYF
DNA: TGTGCCAGCAGCTTAGCTAGCCGTAGCACAGATACGCAGTATTTT

J: TRBJ1-1
size: -
D: -
V: TRBV7-2
CDR3: CASSLSGPPEAEAFF
DNA: TGTGCCAGCAGCTTAAGTGGCCCACCGGAGGCTGAAGCTTTCTTT

J: TRBJ2-3
size: -
D: -
V: TRBV20-1
CDR3: CSAGLDTQYF
DNA: TGCAGTGCTGGACTAGATACGCAGTATTTT

J: TRBJ2-1
size: -
D: -
V: TRBV5-4
CDR3: CASSPRVASYNEQFF
DNA: TGTGCCAGCAGCCCGCGGGTGGCCTCCTACAATGAGCAGTTCTTC

J: TRBJ2-1
size: once
D: TRBD2
V: TRBV7-7
CDR3: CASSPYSGRALHEQFF
DNA: TGTGCCAGCAGCCCCTATAGCGGGAGGGCTCTCCATGAGCAGTTCTTC

J: TRBJ2-1
size: -
D: TRBD2
V: TRBV19
CDR3: CASSSSGTRNNEQFF
DNA: TGTGCCAGTAGTTCCTCCGGGACTAGGAACAATGAGCAGTTCTTC

J: TRBJ2-5
size: -
D: -
V: TRBV7-9
CDR3: CASSWGRGETQYF
DNA: TGTGCCAGCAGCTGGGGGAGAGGCGAGACCCAGTACTTC

J: TRBJ1-2
size: once
D: TRBD1
V: TRBV13
CDR3: CASSPPRDRAPGYGYTF
DNA: TGTGCCAGCAGCCCCCCCCGGGACAGGGCCCCTGGCTATGGCTACACCTTC

J: TRBJ2-1
size: -
D: TRBD1
V: TRBV18
CDR3: CASSPTDRETSYNEQFF
DNA: TGTGCCAGCTCACCAACGGACAGGGAGACATCCTACAATGAGCAGTTCTTC